This TCR beta chain appears in the sequencing data of a study of T cells in Graves' hyperthyroidism and ophthalmopathy. About the research overall: Before any treatment, at initial diagnosis, peripheral blood was collected.

Together with thyroid ultrasound, orbital computed tomography, serum thyroxine and TRAb, clinical symptoms were used for diagnoses. RNA transcripts gave rise to amplified TCR beta CDR3 regions. Initially, a first-round RT-PCR of the TCR CDR3 employed the HTBI primer set. TCRdb ran MiXCR on the multiplex PCR reads and lists one entry per CDR3 protein. The sample holds about 59,000 distinct CDR3 sequences, roughly 50% seen once. This clonotype was observed many times. V was trimmed by 3 bases and J by 7 bases, leaving 9 bases between them. Germline V gene sequence: CDR1 LGHDT, CDR2 YNNKEL (reference sequence). The CDR3 totals 12 residues.

The sequenced material came from blood. The chain carries TRBV3-1 and TRBJ1-1; the D gene is possibly TRBD1 (6 bases). The receptor comes from a woman in her sixties or seventies with Graves' ophthalmopathy. This chain's CDR3 is CASSHRTVEAFF. CDR3 nucleotides: TGTGCCAGCAGCCATCGGACAGTTGAAGCTTTCTTT.